The entry that follows covers one TCR beta chain sequence. The antigen remains undetermined. This CDR3 is built from 16 residues. V was pared by 0 bases and J by 5 bases, with 8 bases of the junction left unmatched. CDR1 and CDR2 (germline): LGHNA, YNFKEQ. This entry belongs to a study of T cell responses to AZD1222 COVID-19 vaccine. Notes on the study in general: Increases in Spike-specific TCR breadth and depth were seen after two AZD1222 doses. Repertoires were sampled only after the peak T cell response. In a largely white British group with more females than males, clonal diversity was possibly underestimated.

The method was immunoSEQ multiplex PCR; TCRdb's version includes in-frame clones alone and lacks a portion of them. The sample contains 150,000 or so clones, about 92% of which appear only once. Sample: peripheral blood, taken on day 0 of AZD1222 vaccination. This receptor was identified in an adult in good health. The V call is TRBV4-2, the J call TRBJ2-3; 7 nucleotides align to TRBD2. The CDR3 DNA is TGTGCCAGCAGCCAAGAGGCGGGAGAGTTGGGAGATACGCAGTATTTT. Translation: CASSQEAGELGDTQYF.